What follows are 15 T cell receptor beta chains derived from one specimen sequenced in a study of early stage breast cancer tumors. Profiling relied on immunoSEQ multiplex PCR, and the TCRdb table lists in-frame clones only, not all of them. The repertoire holds around 53,000 clones, with just over 90% as singletons. Material: blood. The source is a person aged 65 to 85 with breast cancer.

The chain links TRBV5-4 to TRBJ1-2; D is uncertain. The CDR3 length is 13 residues. The germline V gene has CDR1 SGHNT and CDR2 YYREEE (reference sequence). Trimming took 2 bases from V and 5 from J, leaving 10 bases between them. CDR3 bases: TGTGCCAGCAGCTTCCGGGGTGATTATGGCTACACCTTC. Its protein is CASSFRGDYGYTF. Supplemented by reference TRBV5-4 and TRBJ1-2, the full variable domain reads ETGVTQSPTHLIKTRGQQVTLRCSSQSGHNTVSWYQQALGQGPQFIFQYYREEENGRGNFPPRFSGLQFPNYSSELNVNALELDDSALYLCASSFRGDYGYTFGSGTRLTVV.

CDR3 coding DNA: TGTGCCAGCAGCTCTAGATCTCCTAGCTCTGGCTCCTACAATGAGCAGTTCTTC. Amino acids: CASSSRSPSSGSYNEQFF. The chain joins TRBV7-3 to TRBJ2-1; weak D call: TRBD2 (5 bases). Looked up from germline, CDR1 is SGHTA and CDR2 is FQGTGA. This CDR3 contains 18 residues. The ends were cut back, 4 bases at V and 0 bases at J, with 19 bases in the middle.

The rearrangement joins TRBV28 to TRBJ1-2, with D perhaps matching TRBD1 (6 bases). V lost 5 bases and J lost 8, with 18 bases in between. The length of the CDR3 is 14 residues. CDR1 and CDR2 from the germline V gene are MDHEN and SYDVKM. The CDR3 reads CASSPPTGGRGYTF. The CDR3 bases are TGTGCCAGCAGTCCGCCTACGGGGGGCCGGGGCTACACCTTC.

The chain is built from TRBV7-9 and TRBJ1-1; tentatively, D is TRBD1 (6 bases). V was cut by 8 bases and J by 0 bases, with 16 bases left in between. There are 15 residues in the CDR3. The germline V gene has CDR1 SEHNR and CDR2 FQNEAQ (reference sequence). The CDR3, as DNA: TGTGCCAGCGAGGCGGGGGCGTTCTTGAACACTGAAGCTTTCTTT. It codes for CASEAGAFLNTEAFF. The complete variable domain, with remaining parts taken from reference TRBV7-9 and TRBJ1-1, reads DTGVSQNPRHKITKRGQNVTFRCDPISEHNRLYWYRQTLGQGPEFLTYFQNEAQLEKSRLLSDRFSAERPKGSFSTLEIQRTEQGDSAMYLCASEAGAFLNTEAFFGQGTRLTVV.

J is TRBJ1-2 and V is TRBV9, with TRBD1 identical over 7 bases. The ends lost 3 bases at V and 4 bases at J; junction bases unmatched: 12. The CDR3 contains 16 residues. Germline CDR1 and CDR2: SGDLS and YYNGEE. The CDR3 DNA is TGTGCCAGCAGCGGGGGTTGGGCAGGGGGAAGCTATGGCTACACCTTC. Amino acids: CASSGGWAGGSYGYTF.

The CDR3, as DNA: TGTGCCAGCAGTGGGATTCGGGATCAGCCCCAGCATTTT. It codes for CASSGIRDQPQHF. This rearrangement joins TRBV2 to TRBJ1-5, with unresolved D. Trimming pared 4 bases from V and 5 bases from J, leaving 9 bases between. CDR1 SNHLY and CDR2 FYNNEI come from the germline V gene. The CDR3 consists of 13 residues.

The chain has TRBV2 and TRBJ2-5; no clear D. Per germline, CDR1 SNHLY and CDR2 FYNNEI. The CDR3 spans 13 residues. The germline V and J ends were trimmed by 4 bases and 3 bases, with 9 bases remaining between them. The CDR3 DNA reads as TGTGCCAGCAGTGTTAACCGAGAAGAGACCCAGTACTTC. This codes for CASSVNREETQYF. Full variable domain (missing parts from reference TRBV2 and TRBJ2-5): EPEVTQTPSHQVTQMGQEVILRCVPISNHLYFYWYRQILGQKVEFLVSFYNNEISEKSEIFDDQFSVERPDGSNFTLKIRSTKLEDSAMYFCASSVNREETQYFGPGTRLLVL.

The DNA of the CDR3 is TGTGCCAGCAGCTTCCGGACAGGGGCTTCAGATACGCAGTATTTT. It codes for CASSFRTGASDTQYF. The rearrangement uses TRBV7-8 and TRBJ2-3; 9 bases align to TRBD1. Germline loops: CDR1 SGHVS, CDR2 FQNEAQ. The CDR3 extends over 15 amino acids. J lost 4 bases, V lost 3 bases, and 5 bases had no gene match.

V usage is TRBV28 and J usage is TRBJ1-5, with 10 bases aligning to TRBD1. The CDR3 runs 16 residues. Losses at the gene ends were 3 bases for V and 3 bases for J; bases not matched to a gene: 5. Germline assignment: CDR1 MDHEN and CDR2 SYDVKM. In DNA form, the CDR3 reads TGTGCCAGCAGTTTGTTCGGACAGGGGGACAATCAGCCCCAGCATTTT. This sequence encodes CASSLFGQGDNQPQHF. Variable domain in full (rest from reference TRBV28 and TRBJ1-5): DVKVTQSSRYLVKRTGEKVFLECVQDMDHENMFWYRQDPGLGLRLIYFSYDVKMKEKGDIPEGYSVSREKKERFSLILESASTNQTSMYLCASSLFGQGDNQPQHFGDGTRLSIL.

The V and J genes are TRBV7-2 and TRBJ2-7; D is unresolved. The CDR3 contains 15 residues. Germline lookup yields CDR1 SGHTA and CDR2 FQGNSA. V lost 0 bases and J lost 3, with 12 bases in between. The CDR3 reads CASSLARQAGYEQYF. In nucleotides, the CDR3 is TGTGCCAGCAGCTTAGCCCGGCAGGCAGGCTACGAGCAGTACTTC.

The V call is TRBV6-5, the J call TRBJ1-2; D gene ambiguous. The V end lost 2 bases, the J end lost 8 bases, and 12 bases lay between the germline ends. CDR3 size: 13 residues. Germline V gene lookup returns CDR1 MNHEY and CDR2 SVGAGI. The CDR3 bases are TGTGCCAGCAGTTACAAAGCATCTTTGGGCTACACCTTC. Its protein product is CASSYKASLGYTF.

In regard to this clone: One end of the junction is discordant with germline, which a read error may explain. The V and J genes are TRBV5-1 and TRBJ2-6; TRBD1 matches at 9 bases. Per the germline V gene, CDR1 is SGHRS and CDR2 is YFSETQ. The CDR3 sequence is 14 residues long. DNA of the CDR3: TGCGCCAGCAGACAACTCCAGGGACAGGGATCCTCGGTTTTC. Amino acids: CASRQLQGQGSSVF.

This clone appeared a few times. In DNA form, the CDR3 reads TGTGCCAGCAGCGGACCGGACAGGGAGGGGTATGGCTACACCTTC. This translates into CASSGPDREGYGYTF. This sequence joins TRBV14 and TRBJ1-2; TRBD1 matches at 8 bases. Germline lookup yields CDR1 SGHDN and CDR2 FVKESK. V lost 5 bases, J lost 5 bases, and 10 bases stayed unmatched. This CDR3 is 15 amino acids long. Combining the CDR3 with reference TRBV14 and TRBJ1-2 gives the whole variable domain EAGVTQFPSHSVIEKGQTVTLRCDPISGHDNLYWYRRVMGKEIKFLLHFVKESKQDESGMPNNRFLAERTGGTYSTLKVQPAELEDSGVYFCASSGPDREGYGYTFGSGTRLTVV.

The rearrangement joins TRBV19 to TRBJ1-5; D remains unclear. The CDR3 has 16 amino acids. Germline V CDR1 and CDR2: LNHDA, SQIVND (reference sequence). The V end was cut by 0 bases, the J end by 4 bases, with 13 bases between. The CDR3 bases are TGTGCCAGTAGTATAGACCAGGCCATCCCAAATCAGCCCCAGCATTTT. This encodes CASSIDQAIPNQPQHF. Full variable domain (remainder filled in from reference TRBV19 and TRBJ1-5): DGGITQSPKYLFRKEGQNVTLSCEQNLNHDAMYWYRQDPGQGLRLIYYSQIVNDFQKGDIAEGYSVSREKKESFPLTVTSAQKNPTAFYLCASSIDQAIPNQPQHFGDGTRLSIL.

The chain links TRBV5-1 to TRBJ2-7; 8 bases align to TRBD1. V lost 4 bases, J lost 1 base, and 7 bases stayed unmatched. CDR1 SGHRS and CDR2 YFSETQ come from the germline V gene. CDR3 size: 15 residues. The CDR3 here is CASSIQGQGSYEQYF. The DNA of the CDR3 is TGCGCCAGCAGCATCCAAGGACAGGGTTCCTACGAGCAGTACTTC.